This T cell receptor beta chain was recovered during a study of response to subunit inactivated influenza vaccine. Points from the study as a whole: Few additional T cells are recruited per seasonal influenza vaccination, authors suggested.

MiXCR was run by TCRdb on the RT-PCR reads, yielding one entry per CDR3 protein. In the table there are more than 150,000 distinct CDR3 sequences, about 10% of which are singletons. This CDR3 comprises 19 residues. Germline V gene sequence: CDR1 SGHAT, CDR2 FQNNGV. The V gene end was trimmed by 1 base and the J gene end by 0 bases; junction bases not matched to a gene: 10. As regards this clonotype: Its antigen is undetermined.

The source material was CD8+ T cells sorted from PBMCs, sampled about 23 months after vaccination. The receptor was isolated from a man aged 45 to 75 who received an inactivated influenza vaccine. The rearrangement uses TRBV11-2 and TRBJ2-2; 8 bases match TRBD2. The CDR3 spells CASSLGPAGDSSNTGELFF. The CDR3 DNA follows: TGTGCCAGCAGCTTAGGCCCAGCGGGAGACTCCTCGAACACCGGGGAGCTGTTTTTT.